Sequencing of this TCR beta chain was carried out in a study of blood T cell repertoires in COVID-19 (dated by TCRdb to about 2020). Broadly, across the study: The collaborator samples originated in the United States, Italy and Spain and spanned the acute and convalescent phases of COVID-19. Where HLA class I and class II types were available, the types were taken from metadata supplied by the sample provider, not from assay-based typing. A freely available public database, intended as a resource for researchers studying the immune response to SARS-CoV-2, is where the repertoires were released. The prospective study material was composed of cDNA or gDNA derived from T cells, B-cell-depleted T cells, or PBMCs. The samples were drawn from the first 160 participants of the ongoing ImmuneRACE study and from 950 to 1,500 subjects provided by 6 global collaborators. Deeply sampled blood TCRbeta repertoires from subjects exposed to, actively infected with, or recovered from COVID-19 were included in the dataset. The sample metadata nearly always contained a de-identified subject ID, COVID-19 status, age in years and sex.

This clone was detected ten times or more. Its antigen remains undetermined. No qualities accompany the bases; no much larger clone lies one base away. The collaborating institutions used their own protocols to collect whole blood in K2EDTA tubes. For TCRbeta analysis, collaborators shipped samples as frozen whole blood, isolated PBMCs, or DNA extracted from either of those sample types. Overall study results and their limits: How much clinical and demographic metadata was included differed by source and by participant, and the metadata was provided uncurated.

The immunoSEQ Assay, a bias-controlled multiplex PCR, was used to amplify TCRbeta CDR3 regions from genomic DNA. The authors' analysis ran thus. The number of nucleated cells in each sample was estimated from the amplification of reference gene primers within the assay. To quantify the absolute abundance of each unique TCRbeta CDR3 rearrangement, sequence reads were collapsed and filtered. For each sample, productive Simpson clonality was calculated as the square root of Simpson's diversity index across productive rearrangements. Imported from immuneACCESS, the table was reduced by TCRdb to in-frame sequences with V and J called. These copies leave out some clones; in studies compared against another copy, an unresolved V gene accounts for under half, and the cause of the remainder is not known. The DNA was the basis for D and trimming; V, J and clone size are from that table. The sample has under 200,000 clones on record, roughly 90% of them singletons. Roughly 2.1% of the sample is in the top ten clones.

This sequence was found in a man aged 18 to 29 with acute or convalescent COVID-19. The sequencing input was peripheral blood.

DNA sequence: TGTGCCAGTAGTAGGGGGCGCACAGGGGGCAATTCACCCCTCCACTTT. Translated, it gives CASSRGRTGGNSPLHF. The chain joins TRBV19 to TRBJ1-6; 9 bases in the middle match TRBD1. The CDR3 holds 16 amino acids from the cysteine to the phenylalanine. The kept DNA is CDR3 alone, 48 bases in frame from the first base. At the junction V is shortened by 4 bases and J by 7 bases; bases outside the gene matches: 8. Via the germline V gene (reference sequence), CDR1 is LNHDA and CDR2 SQIVND. The variable domain in full, with residues beyond the CDR3 obtained from the reference TRBV19 and TRBJ1-6 genes, is DGGITQSPKYLFRKEGQNVTLSCEQNLNHDAMYWYRQDPGQGLRLIYYSQIVNDFQKGDIAEGYSVSREKKESFPLTVTSAQKNPTAFYLCASSRGRTGGNSPLHFGNGTRLTVT.